A selection of T cell receptor beta chains follows, all from one sample in a study of blood T cell repertoires in COVID-19. Some clones are missing from TCRdb's copy, which holds only in-frame ones; the method was immunoSEQ multiplex PCR. Counted here are 42,000 or so clones, more than 75% occurring once; the ten biggest clones make up around a quarter. Material: peripheral blood. The receptor source for this set is an elderly man with acute or convalescent COVID-19. Both conserved end residues are part of each CDR3. D genes are given only for firm matches. Size values are once, few and many counts, or a class for expanded clones, and some rows have none.

D,V,J,size,DNA,CDR3
.,TRBV7-2,TRBJ1-5,.,TGTGCCAGCAGCCCGACAGGCCAATATAGCAATCAGCCCCAGCATTTT,CASSPTGQYSNQPQHF
TRBD1,TRBV13,TRBJ1-1,.,TGTGCCAGCAGACAGAAGGGGGCAGGTAACACTGAAGCTTTCTTT,CASRQKGAGNTEAFF
TRBD1,TRBV5-6,TRBJ1-1,.,TGTGCCAGCAGCTCGGACAGGGGATGGAGCACTGAAGCTTTCTTT,CASSSDRGWSTEAFF
.,TRBV9,TRBJ1-4,.,TGTGCCAGCAGCTCAGGGTCCCTTAATGAAAAACTGTTTTTT,CASSSGSLNEKLFF
.,TRBV20-1,TRBJ1-2,.,TGCAGTGCTCCGTTTAACTATGGCTACACCTTC,CSAPFNYGYTF
TRBD1,TRBV7-3,TRBJ2-3,.,TGTGCCAGCAGTGGGACAGGCCCTTTGGATACGCAGTATTTT,CASSGTGPLDTQYF
TRBD2,TRBV6-5,TRBJ2-1,.,TGTGCCAGCAGGCGGGGGTCCTACAATGAGCAGTTCTTC,CASRRGSYNEQFF
.,TRBV18,TRBJ1-1,.,TGTGCCAGCTCACCGACAGAGAGGAACACTGAAGCTTTCTTT,CASSPTERNTEAFF
.,TRBV11-2,TRBJ2-1,once,TGTGCCAGCAGATCTCCGGGACACTCCTACAATGAGCAGTTCTTC,CASRSPGHSYNEQFF
TRBD1,TRBV7-2,TRBJ2-7,.,TGTGCCAGCAGCTACCGGGACAGGGGTCGCGAGCAGTACTTC,CASSYRDRGREQYF
TRBD1,TRBV10-3,TRBJ1-6,.,TGTGCCATCAGTGAGTCGGACAGGGTAGTATCACCCCTCCACTTT,CAISESDRVVSPLHF
TRBD1,TRBV19,TRBJ1-2,few,TGTGCCAGTAGTATAGCAGGGGGCGGCCCCTATGGCTACACCTTC,CASSIAGGGPYGYTF
.,TRBV7-6,TRBJ1-5,.,TGTGCCAGCACCCGAGGCGCGGATGGCAATCAGCCCCAGCATTTT,CASTRGADGNQPQHF
.,TRBV12-3/TRBV12-4,TRBJ1-5,.,TGTGCCAGCAGCCGGGACTTCAATCAGCCCCAGCATTTT,CASSRDFNQPQHF
TRBD1,TRBV5-6,TRBJ1-4,.,TGTGCCAGCAGCGTACGAAGGACAGGGAAAAAACTGTTTTTT,CASSVRRTGKKLFF